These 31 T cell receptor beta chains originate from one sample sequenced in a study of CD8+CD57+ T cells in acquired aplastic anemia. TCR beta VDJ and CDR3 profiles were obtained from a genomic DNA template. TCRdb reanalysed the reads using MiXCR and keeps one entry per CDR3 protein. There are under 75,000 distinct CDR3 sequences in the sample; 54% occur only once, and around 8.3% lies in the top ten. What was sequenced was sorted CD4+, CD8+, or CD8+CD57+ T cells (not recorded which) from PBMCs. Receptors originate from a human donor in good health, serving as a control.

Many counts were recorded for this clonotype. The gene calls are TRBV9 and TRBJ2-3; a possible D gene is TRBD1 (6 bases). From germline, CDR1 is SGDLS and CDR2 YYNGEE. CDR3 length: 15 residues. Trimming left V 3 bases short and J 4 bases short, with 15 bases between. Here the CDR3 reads CASSEGGGWADTQYF. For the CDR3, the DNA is TGTGCCAGCAGCGAAGGTGGGGGCTGGGCAGATACGCAGTATTTT. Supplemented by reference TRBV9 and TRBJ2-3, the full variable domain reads DSGVTQTPKHLITATGQRVTLRCSPRSGDLSVYWYQQSLDQGLQFLIQYYNGEERAKGNILERFSAQQFPDLHSELNLSSLELGDSALYFCASSEGGGWADTQYFGPGTRLTVL.

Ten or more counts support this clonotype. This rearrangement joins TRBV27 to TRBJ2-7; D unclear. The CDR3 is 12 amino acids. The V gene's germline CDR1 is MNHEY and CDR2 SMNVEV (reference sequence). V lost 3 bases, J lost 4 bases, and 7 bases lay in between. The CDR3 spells CASSLYGYEQYF. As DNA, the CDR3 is TGTGCCAGCAGTTTGTACGGGTACGAGCAGTACTTC.

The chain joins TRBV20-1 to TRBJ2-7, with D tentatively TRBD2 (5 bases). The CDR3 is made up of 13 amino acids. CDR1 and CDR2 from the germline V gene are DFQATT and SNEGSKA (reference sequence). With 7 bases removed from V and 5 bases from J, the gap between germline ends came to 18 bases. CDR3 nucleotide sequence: TGCAGTGTTGAGGGCTACGATGATAACGAGCAGTACTTC. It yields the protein CSVEGYDDNEQYF.

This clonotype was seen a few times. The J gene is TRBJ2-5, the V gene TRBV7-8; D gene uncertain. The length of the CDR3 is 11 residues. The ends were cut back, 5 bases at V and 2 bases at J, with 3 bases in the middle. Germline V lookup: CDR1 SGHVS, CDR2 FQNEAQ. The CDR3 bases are TGTGCCAGCAGCCCGCAAGAGACCCAGTACTTC. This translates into CASSPQETQYF. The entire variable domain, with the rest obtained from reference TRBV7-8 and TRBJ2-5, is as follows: GAGVSQSPRYKVAKRGQDVALRCDPISGHVSLFWYQQALGQGPEFLTYFQNEAQLDKSGLPSDRFFAERPEGSVSTLKIQRTQQEDSAVYLCASSPQETQYFGPGTRLLVL.

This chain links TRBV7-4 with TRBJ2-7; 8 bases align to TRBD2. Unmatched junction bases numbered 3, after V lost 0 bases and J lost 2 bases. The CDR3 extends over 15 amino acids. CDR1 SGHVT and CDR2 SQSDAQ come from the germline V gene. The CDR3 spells CASSLASSGPYEQYF. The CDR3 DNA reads TGTGCCAGCAGCTTAGCGTCTAGCGGGCCCTACGAGCAGTACTTC.

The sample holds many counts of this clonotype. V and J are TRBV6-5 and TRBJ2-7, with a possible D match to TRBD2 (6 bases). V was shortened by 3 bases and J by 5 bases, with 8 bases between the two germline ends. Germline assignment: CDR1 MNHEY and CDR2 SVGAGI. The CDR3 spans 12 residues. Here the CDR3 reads CASSYPGDEQYF. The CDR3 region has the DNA TGTGCCAGCAGTTATCCGGGAGACGAGCAGTACTTC.

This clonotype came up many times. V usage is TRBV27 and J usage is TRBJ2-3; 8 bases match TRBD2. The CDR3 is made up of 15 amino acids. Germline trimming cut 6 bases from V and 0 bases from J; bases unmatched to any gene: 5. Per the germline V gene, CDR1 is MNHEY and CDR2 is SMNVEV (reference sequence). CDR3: CASSLSGTSTDTQYF. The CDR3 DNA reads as TGTGCCAGCAGCCTTAGCGGGACTAGCACAGATACGCAGTATTTT.

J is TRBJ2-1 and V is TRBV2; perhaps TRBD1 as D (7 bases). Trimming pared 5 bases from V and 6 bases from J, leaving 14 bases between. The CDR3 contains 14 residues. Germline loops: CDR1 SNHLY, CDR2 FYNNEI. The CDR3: CASSSRQGGNEQFF. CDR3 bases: TGTGCCAGCAGTTCCCGACAGGGAGGCAATGAGCAGTTCTTC.

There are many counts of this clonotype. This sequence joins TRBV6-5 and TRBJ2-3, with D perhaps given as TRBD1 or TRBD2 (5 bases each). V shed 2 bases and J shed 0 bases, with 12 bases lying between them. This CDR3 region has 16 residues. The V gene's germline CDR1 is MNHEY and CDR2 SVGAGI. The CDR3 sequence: CASSYGAGPSTDTQYF. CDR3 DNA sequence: TGTGCCAGCAGTTACGGGGCGGGCCCTAGCACAGATACGCAGTATTTT.

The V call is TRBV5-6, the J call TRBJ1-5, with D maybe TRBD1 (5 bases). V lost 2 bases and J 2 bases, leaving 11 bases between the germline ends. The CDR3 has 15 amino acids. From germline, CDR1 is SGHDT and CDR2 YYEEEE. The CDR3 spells CASSFRGFGNQPQHF. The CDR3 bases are TGTGCCAGCAGCTTTCGGGGGTTCGGCAATCAGCCCCAGCATTTT.

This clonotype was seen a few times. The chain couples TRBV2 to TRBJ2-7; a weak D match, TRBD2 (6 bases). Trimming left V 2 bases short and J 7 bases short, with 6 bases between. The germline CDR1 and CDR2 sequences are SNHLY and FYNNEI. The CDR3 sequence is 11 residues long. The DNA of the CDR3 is TGTGCCAGCAGTGAACGGGGGGAGCAGTACTTC. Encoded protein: CASSERGEQYF.

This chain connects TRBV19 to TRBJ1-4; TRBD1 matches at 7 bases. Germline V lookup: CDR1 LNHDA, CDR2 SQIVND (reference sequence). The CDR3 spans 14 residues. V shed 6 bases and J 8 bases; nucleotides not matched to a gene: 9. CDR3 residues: CASSRTGRNEKLFF. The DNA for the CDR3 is TGTGCCAGTAGCCGGACAGGTCGTAACGAAAAACTGTTTTTT.

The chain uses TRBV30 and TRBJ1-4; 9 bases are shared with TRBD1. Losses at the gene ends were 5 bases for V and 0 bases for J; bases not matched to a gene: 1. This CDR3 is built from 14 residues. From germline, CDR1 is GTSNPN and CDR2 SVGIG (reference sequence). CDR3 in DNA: TGTGCCTGGGACAGGGGGGCAACTAATGAAAAACTGTTTTTT. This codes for CAWDRGATNEKLFF. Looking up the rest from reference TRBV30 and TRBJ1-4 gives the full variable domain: SQTIHQWPATLVQPVGSPLSLECTVEGTSNPNLYWYRQAAGRGLQLLFYSVGIGQISSEVPQNLSASRPQDRQFILSSKKLLLSDSGFYLCAWDRGATNEKLFFGSGTQLSVL.

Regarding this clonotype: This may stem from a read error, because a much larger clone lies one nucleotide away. The CDR3: CAWNDENTGELFF. The CDR3 coding sequence is TGTGCCTGGAATGATGAGAACACCGGGGAGCTGTTTTTT. This chain joins TRBV30 and TRBJ2-2; no clear D gene. The CDR3 covers 13 residues. V was shortened by 4 bases and J by 1 base, with 7 bases between the two germline ends. The germline gives CDR1 GTSNPN, CDR2 SVGIG (reference sequence).

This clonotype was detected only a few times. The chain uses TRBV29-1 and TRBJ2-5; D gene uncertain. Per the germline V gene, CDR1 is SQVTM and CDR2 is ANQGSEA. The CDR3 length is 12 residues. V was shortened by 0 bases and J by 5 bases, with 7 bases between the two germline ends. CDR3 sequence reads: CSVEDGGETQYF. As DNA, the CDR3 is TGCAGCGTTGAAGATGGTGGGGAGACCCAGTACTTC.

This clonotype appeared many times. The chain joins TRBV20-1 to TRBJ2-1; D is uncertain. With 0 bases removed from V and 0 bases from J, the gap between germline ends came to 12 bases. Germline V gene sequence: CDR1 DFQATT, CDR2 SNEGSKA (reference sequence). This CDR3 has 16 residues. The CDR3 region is CSARDPRLSSYNEQFF. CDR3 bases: TGCAGTGCTAGAGATCCCCGGTTAAGCTCCTACAATGAGCAGTTCTTC.

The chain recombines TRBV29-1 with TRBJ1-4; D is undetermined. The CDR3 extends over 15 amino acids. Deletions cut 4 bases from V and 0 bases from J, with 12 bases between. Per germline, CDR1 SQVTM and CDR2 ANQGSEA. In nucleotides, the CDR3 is TGCAGCGTTGGAACAGCCCATACAACTAATGAAAAACTGTTTTTT. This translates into CSVGTAHTTNEKLFF.

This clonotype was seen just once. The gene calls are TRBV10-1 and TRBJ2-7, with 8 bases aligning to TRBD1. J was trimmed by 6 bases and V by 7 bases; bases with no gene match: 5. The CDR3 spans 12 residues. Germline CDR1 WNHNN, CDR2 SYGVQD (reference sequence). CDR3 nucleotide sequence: TGCGCCAGCATTGGGACAGGAGGCGAGCAGTACTTC. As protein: CASIGTGGEQYF.

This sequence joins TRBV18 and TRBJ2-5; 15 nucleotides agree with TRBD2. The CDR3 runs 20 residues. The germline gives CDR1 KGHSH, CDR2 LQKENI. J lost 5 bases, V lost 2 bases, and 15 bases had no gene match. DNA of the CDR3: TGTGCCAGCTCACCATCACCGGGACTAGCGGGAGGCGGTCACTCGGAGACCCAGTACTTC. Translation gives CASSPSPGLAGGGHSETQYF.

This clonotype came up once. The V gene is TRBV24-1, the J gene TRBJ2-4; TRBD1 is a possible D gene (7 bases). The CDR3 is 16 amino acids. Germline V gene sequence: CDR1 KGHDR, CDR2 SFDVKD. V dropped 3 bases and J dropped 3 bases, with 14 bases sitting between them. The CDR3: CATSDATRGDKNIQYF. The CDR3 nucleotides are TGTGCCACCAGTGATGCCACCAGGGGGGACAAAAACATTCAGTACTTC.

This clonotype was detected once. The CDR3 DNA reads as TGTGCCAGTAGTATACCAGGACAGGCCTATGGCTACACCTTC. This gives the protein CASSIPGQAYGYTF. The chain is built from TRBV19 and TRBJ1-2, with 7 bases that match TRBD1. Trimming removed 2 bases from V and 4 bases from J; junction bases left unmatched: 4. The CDR3 contains 14 residues. In germline, CDR1 is LNHDA, CDR2 SQIVND (reference sequence).

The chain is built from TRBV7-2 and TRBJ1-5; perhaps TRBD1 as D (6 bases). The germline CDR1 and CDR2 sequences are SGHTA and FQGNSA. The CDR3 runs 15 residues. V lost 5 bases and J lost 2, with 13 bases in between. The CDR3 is CASSGGGAGNQPQHF. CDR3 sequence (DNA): TGTGCCAGCAGCGGCGGGGGGGCCGGCAATCAGCCCCAGCATTTT.

This chain's CDR3 is CASSLWNEQYF. CDR3 nucleotide sequence: TGTGCCAGCAGCCTGTGGAATGAGCAGTACTTC. This chain joins TRBV7-2 and TRBJ2-7; D is unresolved. Trimming left V 5 bases short and J 7 bases short, with 9 bases between. The CDR3 consists of 11 residues. Germline CDR1 SGHTA, CDR2 FQGNSA.

For the CDR3, the DNA is TGTGCCAGCAGTGATACGGGGTTTGCGGGCTACACCTTC. This translates into CASSDTGFAGYTF. The gene calls are TRBV25-1 and TRBJ1-2; D gene uncertain. CDR3 length equals 13 residues. CDR1 MGHDK and CDR2 SYGVNS come from the germline V gene. The V end lost 3 bases, the J end lost 8 bases, and 13 bases lay between the germline ends.

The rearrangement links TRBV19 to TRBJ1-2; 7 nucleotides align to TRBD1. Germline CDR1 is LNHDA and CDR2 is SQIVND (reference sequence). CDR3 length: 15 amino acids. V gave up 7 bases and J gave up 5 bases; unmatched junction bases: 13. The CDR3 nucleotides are TGTGCCAGTACCCCTTTCACAGGGGAGCGGTATGGCTACACCTTC. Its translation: CASTPFTGERYGYTF.

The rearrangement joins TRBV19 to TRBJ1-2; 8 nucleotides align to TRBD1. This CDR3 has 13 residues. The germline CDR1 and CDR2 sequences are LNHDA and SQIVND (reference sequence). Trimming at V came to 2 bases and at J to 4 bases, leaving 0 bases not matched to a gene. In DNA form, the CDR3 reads TGTGCCAGTAGTATACAGGGGGCCTATGGCTACACCTTC. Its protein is CASSIQGAYGYTF.

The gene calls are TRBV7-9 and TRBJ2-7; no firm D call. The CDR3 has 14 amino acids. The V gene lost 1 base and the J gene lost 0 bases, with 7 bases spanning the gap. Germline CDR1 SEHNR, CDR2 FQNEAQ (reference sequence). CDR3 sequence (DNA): TGTGCCAGCAGCTTAGTTCGGGTCTCCTACGAGCAGTACTTC. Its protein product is CASSLVRVSYEQYF.

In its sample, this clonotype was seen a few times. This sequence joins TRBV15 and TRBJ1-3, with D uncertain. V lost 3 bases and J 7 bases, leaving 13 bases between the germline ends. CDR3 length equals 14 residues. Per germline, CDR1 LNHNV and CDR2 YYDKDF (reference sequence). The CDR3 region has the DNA TGTGCCACCAGCAGCGGGATGGCAGGCAACACCATATATTTT. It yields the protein CATSSGMAGNTIYF.

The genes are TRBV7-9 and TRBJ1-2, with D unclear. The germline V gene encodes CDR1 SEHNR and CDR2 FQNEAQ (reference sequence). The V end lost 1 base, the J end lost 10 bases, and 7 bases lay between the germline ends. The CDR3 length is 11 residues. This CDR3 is CASSLELDYTF. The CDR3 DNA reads TGTGCCAGCAGCTTAGAGCTAGACTACACCTTC.

DNA of the CDR3: TGCAGTGCTAGAATGGGCAGGGAGGTAACTGAAGCTTTCTTT. Protein product: CSARMGREVTEAFF. The J gene is TRBJ1-1, the V gene TRBV20-1, with a weak D call TRBD1 (5 bases). V was clipped by 2 bases and J by 5 bases, with 15 bases between them. Germline loops: CDR1 DFQATT, CDR2 SNEGSKA (reference sequence). CDR3 length: 14 amino acids.

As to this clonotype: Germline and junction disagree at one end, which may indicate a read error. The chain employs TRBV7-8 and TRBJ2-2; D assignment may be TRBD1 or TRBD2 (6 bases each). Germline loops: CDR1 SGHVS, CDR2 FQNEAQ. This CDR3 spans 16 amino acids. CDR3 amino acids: CASSPGGRYNNGELFF. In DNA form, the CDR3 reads TGTGCCAGCAGCCCCGGGGGCAGGTATAACAACGGGGAGCTGTTTTTT.